The entry that follows covers one T cell receptor (beta chain) sequence. The data stem from a study of T cell responses to AZD1222 COVID-19 vaccine. Profiled with immunoSEQ multiplex PCR; TCRdb holds only in-frame clones, not every one. The table has roughly 84,000 clones, 70% to 90% seen once; the top ten hold 12%. This receptor was taken from an adult who received the AZD1222 COVID-19 vaccine. Sequencing used peripheral blood, obtained 28 days after the second AZD1222 dose.

The CDR3 bases are TGTGCCAGCAGCGCAGGACAGACTCTATCCACTGAAGCTTTCTTT. Its translation: CASSAGQTLSTEAFF. The V call is TRBV9, the J call TRBJ1-1; D perhaps matches TRBD1 (6 bases). CDR3 length: 15 residues. The V end was cut by 3 bases, the J end by 4 bases, with 16 bases between. CDR1 is SGDLS, CDR2 YYNGEE, per germline.